These 26 T cell receptor beta chains originate from one sample sequenced in a study of identical twins. TCRdb re-called the 5' RACE reads with MiXCR, one entry per CDR3 protein. Here the sample spans 400,000 to 500,000 distinct CDR3 sequences, around 18% being singletons. The sequenced material came from naive T cells sorted from blood. Receptors were obtained from a man in his fifties in good health.

This clonotype occurred many times. The chain joins TRBV7-9 to TRBJ2-1; D gene ambiguous. The V end lost 3 bases, the J end lost 9 bases, and 12 bases lay between the germline ends. CDR1 is SEHNR and CDR2 is FQNEAQ in the germline V gene (reference sequence). CDR3 length equals 13 residues. The CDR3 loop is CASSFKGWSEQFF. DNA for the CDR3: TGTGCCAGCAGCTTCAAAGGGTGGAGTGAGCAGTTCTTC.

The rearrangement joins TRBV10-3 to TRBJ2-5; 10 bases agree with TRBD2. With V trimmed by 2 bases and J by 2 bases, 5 bases remained unmatched. The CDR3 consists of 16 residues. Germline-derived CDR1 and CDR2 are ENHRY and SYGVKD. Here the CDR3 DNA reads TGTGCCATCAGTGAGCCCGGACTAGCGGAACAAGAGACCCAGTACTTC. Protein sequence: CAISEPGLAEQETQYF.

The genes are TRBV6-2 or TRBV6-3 and TRBJ2-7; the match to TRBD2 covers 7 bases. The CDR3 runs to 13 residues. Trimming removed 6 bases from V and 3 bases from J; junction bases left unmatched: 5. Looked up from germline, CDR1 is MNHEY and CDR2 is SVGEGT. The CDR3, as DNA: TGTGCCAGCAGGGCAAGCGGGGACTACGAGCAGTACTTC. This translates into CASRASGDYEQYF.

The table lists this clonotype with a few counts. The V gene is TRBV6-1, the J gene TRBJ2-7, with 10 bases lining up with TRBD1. The CDR3 consists of 14 residues. V was pared by 6 bases and J by 4 bases, with 6 bases of the junction left unmatched. Germline loops: CDR1 MNHNS, CDR2 SASEGT. CDR3 protein: CASRAGQGTYEQYF. CDR3 in DNA: TGTGCCAGCAGGGCGGGACAGGGGACATACGAGCAGTACTTC.

V and J are TRBV4-1 and TRBJ2-5; perhaps TRBD2 as D (6 bases). V was pared by 1 base and J by 3 bases, with 18 bases between. CDR3 size: 17 residues. Germline loops: CDR1 MGHRA, CDR2 YSYEKL. The CDR3 is CASSQVIAVLRKETQYF. CDR3 nucleotide sequence: TGCGCCAGCAGCCAAGTCATAGCGGTCTTACGGAAAGAGACCCAGTACTTC.

Ten or more counts support this clonotype. The chain is built from TRBV10-3 and TRBJ2-1; TRBD1 aligns across 7 bases. CDR3 length: 15 residues. Losses at the gene ends were 7 bases for V and 7 bases for J; bases not matched to a gene: 13. Germline-derived CDR1 and CDR2 are ENHRY and SYGVKD. Here the CDR3 reads CAITSTGKYLNEQFF. The CDR3 coding sequence is TGTGCCATCACCTCGACAGGGAAATATTTAAATGAGCAGTTCTTC.

J is TRBJ1-2 and V is TRBV2; D gene uncertain. Between the trimmed V and J ends, which lost 6 bases and 2 bases, there was a span of 1 base. The CDR3 loop spans 10 amino acids. Germline values: CDR1 SNHLY, CDR2 FYNNEI. CDR3 residues: CASRNYGYTF. CDR3 nucleotide sequence: TGTGCCAGCAGAAACTATGGCTACACCTTC.

This clonotype was counted at least ten times. The CDR3 is CASRSWVAGVADTQYF. The CDR3 nucleotides are TGTGCCAGCAGATCCTGGGTAGCGGGGGTAGCAGATACGCAGTATTTT. The chain joins TRBV27 to TRBJ2-3, with 9 bases identical to TRBD2. CDR1 is MNHEY and CDR2 is SMNVEV in the germline V gene (reference sequence). This CDR3 has 16 residues. The V segment lost 6 bases and the J segment 4 bases; nucleotides outside the gene matches: 11.

This chain connects TRBV12-3 or TRBV12-4 to TRBJ2-3; D unresolved. The CDR3 runs to 13 residues. Trimming shortened V by 8 bases and J by 3 bases, and 12 bases separated the two germline ends. CDR3 in amino acids: CASLPHGTDTQYF. The CDR3 coding sequence is TGTGCCAGCCTCCCCCATGGGACAGATACGCAGTATTTT.

In its sample, this clonotype was seen many times. This chain uses TRBV25-1 with TRBJ1-3; D not resolved. The germline V and J ends were trimmed by 3 bases and 4 bases, with 4 bases remaining between them. Germline V gene sequence: CDR1 MGHDK, CDR2 SYGVNS. CDR3 length: 12 amino acids. The CDR3 sequence is CASSESGNTIYF. The CDR3 DNA follows: TGTGCCAGCAGTGAGTCCGGAAACACCATATATTTT. Using reference TRBV25-1 and TRBJ1-3 for the parts outside the CDR3, the full variable domain is EADIYQTPRYLVIGTGKKITLECSQTMGHDKMYWYQQDPGMELHLIHYSYGVNSTEKGDLSSESTVSRIRTEHFPLTLESARPSHTSQYLCASSESGNTIYFGEGSWLTVV.

This clonotype was counted a few times. J is TRBJ2-1 and V is TRBV6-5; D might be TRBD2 (6 bases). Deletions cut 4 bases from V and 0 bases from J, with 16 bases between. The CDR3 length is 17 residues. The germline CDR1 and CDR2 sequences are MNHEY and SVGAGI. This chain's CDR3 is CASSWGFGGNSYNEQFF. CDR3 sequence (DNA): TGTGCCAGCAGTTGGGGGTTTGGGGGGAACTCCTACAATGAGCAGTTCTTC.

The V gene is TRBV3-1, the J gene TRBJ2-7, with 11 bases matching TRBD2. The CDR3 sequence is 15 residues long. V lost 4 bases to trimming and J lost 5 bases; unmatched junction nucleotides: 7. The germline gives CDR1 LGHDT, CDR2 YNNKEL (reference sequence). As DNA, the CDR3 is TGTGCCAGCAGCCCACTAGCGGGAGAAACCAACGAGCAGTACTTC. The encoded protein is CASSPLAGETNEQYF.

This chain connects TRBV12-3 or TRBV12-4 to TRBJ1-2; D gene unclear. This CDR3 has 15 residues. V lost 8 bases and J 3 bases, leaving 19 bases between the germline ends. The CDR3 DNA follows: TGTGCCAGCCGCGGTAGAAACAGCTTAGACTATGGCTACACCTTC. Its translation is CASRGRNSLDYGYTF.

This clonotype was counted between two and nine times. This chain joins TRBV12-3 or TRBV12-4 and TRBJ2-1, with 8 bases matching TRBD2. The V and J ends lost 1 base and 7 bases, in that order; junction bases with no gene match: 6. The length of the CDR3 is 15 residues. This CDR3 reads CASSLELAGDNEQFF. CDR3 DNA: TGTGCCAGCAGTTTAGAGCTAGCGGGCGATAATGAGCAGTTCTTC.

This clonotype has just a few counts. The chain is built from TRBV20-1 and TRBJ1-1, with a weak D call TRBD1 (5 bases). The length of the CDR3 is 14 residues. Germline V gives CDR1 DFQATT, CDR2 SNEGSKA (reference sequence). V lost 2 bases, J lost 4 bases, and 14 bases lay in between. DNA for the CDR3: TGCAGTGCTAGATCGGGCCCTGGGGGCACTGAAGCTTTCTTT. It codes for CSARSGPGGTEAFF.

The chain has TRBV4-2 and TRBJ2-2, with 13 bases fitting TRBD2. J gave up 6 bases and V 7 bases, and 5 bases lay outside the gene matches. This CDR3 is built from 15 residues. Germline V gene sequence: CDR1 LGHNA, CDR2 YNFKEQ. The CDR3 bases are TGTGCCAGCAACTCACTAGCGGGAGGGGCCGGGGAGCTGTTTTTT. Protein: CASNSLAGGAGELFF.

This clonotype has more than one count but fewer than ten. The chain employs TRBV6-5 and TRBJ2-1; D uncertain. CDR1 and CDR2 (germline): MNHEY, SVGAGI. The V and J ends lost 0 bases and 6 bases respectively, with 6 bases between them. The CDR3 extends over 13 amino acids. The chain's CDR3 is CASSYSSLNEQFF. CDR3 nucleotide sequence: TGTGCCAGCAGTTACTCTTCGCTCAATGAGCAGTTCTTC.

This clonotype has only one observation. The V call is TRBV30, the J call TRBJ1-5; D unresolved. V was trimmed by 2 bases and J by 5 bases, leaving 13 bases between them. Germline CDR1 GTSNPN, CDR2 SVGIG (reference sequence). This CDR3 contains 14 residues. The CDR3 DNA follows: TGTGCCTGGAGTATCGGAGGCGCCGATCAGCCCCAGCATTTT. Amino acid sequence: CAWSIGGADQPQHF.

This clonotype was seen at least ten times. This sequence joins TRBV28 and TRBJ2-7; D is perhaps TRBD1 (5 bases). Germline CDR1 MDHEN, CDR2 SYDVKM. V was clipped by 8 bases and J by 6 bases, with 23 bases between them. The CDR3 has 15 amino acids. In DNA form, the CDR3 reads TGTGCCAGCGGACGACAGAATGCCCCATATAGCGAGCAGTACTTC. Protein: CASGRQNAPYSEQYF.

This clonotype was detected many times. The chain joins TRBV15 to TRBJ2-7, with 13 bases that match TRBD2. V lost 6 bases and J lost 3; bases outside the gene matches: 11. This CDR3 spans 17 amino acids. Germline V lookup: CDR1 LNHNV, CDR2 YYDKDF (reference sequence). CDR3 sequence: CATSKPSGTSGNYEQYF. The CDR3 region has the DNA TGTGCCACCAGTAAGCCATCAGGGACTAGCGGGAACTACGAGCAGTACTTC.

This clonotype was seen many times. The DNA for the CDR3 is TGTGCCATCAGTGAGCGGAGCCTCGGGGAGCTGTTTTTT. It translates to CAISERSLGELFF. The chain couples TRBV10-3 to TRBJ2-2; no firm D call. Trimming pared 2 bases from V and 7 bases from J, leaving 8 bases between. Germline V CDR1 and CDR2: ENHRY, SYGVKD. The CDR3 is made up of 13 amino acids.

The chain employs TRBV20-1 and TRBJ1-1, with D tentatively TRBD1 (5 bases). This CDR3 region has 12 residues. V lost 7 bases and J 6 bases, leaving 15 bases between the germline ends. Per germline, CDR1 DFQATT and CDR2 SNEGSKA (reference sequence). The CDR3 region is CSVKRGVSEAFF. The CDR3, as DNA: TGCAGTGTGAAACGGGGGGTCTCTGAAGCTTTCTTT.

This clonotype was seen repeatedly, ten times or more. The rearrangement uses TRBV5-1 and TRBJ2-5; 9 nucleotides align to TRBD2. Germline trimming cut 2 bases from V and 2 bases from J; bases unmatched to any gene: 7. This CDR3 is built from 16 residues. The germline gives CDR1 SGHRS, CDR2 YFSETQ. This CDR3 is CASSFSSGAIQETQYF. DNA of the CDR3: TGCGCCAGCAGCTTTTCTAGCGGGGCCATACAAGAGACCCAGTACTTC.

The V gene is TRBV29-1, the J gene TRBJ2-7; 8 bases align to TRBD2. This CDR3 spans 14 amino acids. Per germline, CDR1 SQVTM and CDR2 ANQGSEA. Trimming took 6 bases from V and 6 from J; bases not matched to a gene: 13. CDR3 residues: CSVAESAGGAEQYF. As DNA, the CDR3 is TGCAGCGTAGCGGAGTCTGCGGGAGGTGCCGAGCAGTACTTC.

This chain connects TRBV21-1 to TRBJ1-5. TRBV21-1 is designated a pseudogene. There are 17 residues in the CDR3. This CDR3 reads CASSKAPYSGSNQPQHF. The CDR3 DNA reads TGTGCCAGCAGCAAAGCGCCCTACAGCGGAAGTAATCAGCCCCAGCATTTT.

This sequence joins TRBV12-3 or TRBV12-4 and TRBJ1-2, with D possibly TRBD1 on 5 matching bases. There are 15 residues in the CDR3. V was clipped by 1 base and J by 4 bases, with 13 bases between them. The CDR3 loop reads CASSLDGAGGYGYTF. For the CDR3, the DNA is TGTGCCAGCAGTTTAGATGGGGCGGGGGGCTATGGCTACACCTTC.